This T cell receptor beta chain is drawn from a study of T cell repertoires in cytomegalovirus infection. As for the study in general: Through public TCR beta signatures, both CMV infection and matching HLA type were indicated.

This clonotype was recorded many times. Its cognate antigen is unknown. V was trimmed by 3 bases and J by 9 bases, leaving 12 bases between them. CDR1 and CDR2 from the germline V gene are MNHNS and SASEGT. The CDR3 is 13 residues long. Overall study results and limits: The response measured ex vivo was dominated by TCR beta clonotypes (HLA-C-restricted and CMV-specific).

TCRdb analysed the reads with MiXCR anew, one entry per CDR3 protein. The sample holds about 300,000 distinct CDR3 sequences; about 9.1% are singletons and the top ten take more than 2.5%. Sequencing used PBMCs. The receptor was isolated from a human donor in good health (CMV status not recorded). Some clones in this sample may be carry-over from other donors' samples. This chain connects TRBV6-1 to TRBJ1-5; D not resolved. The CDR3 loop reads CASSETVSRPQHF. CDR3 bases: TGTGCCAGCAGTGAGACGGTGAGTCGGCCCCAGCATTTT.